This T cell receptor (beta chain) was captured in a study of CD8 T cells in ankylosing spondylitis. Study observations and caveats: A motif of fewer than ten highly homologous TCR beta variants was seen as apparently characteristic of ankylosing spondylitis blood.

The germline V and J ends were trimmed by 0 bases and 1 base, with 18 bases remaining between them. Looked up from germline, CDR1 is SGHTA and CDR2 is FQGNSA. The CDR3 runs to 18 residues. In this sample, this clonotype turned up a few times. Antigen specificity is unknown. MiXCR, run by TCRdb on the 5' RACE reads, gives a single entry per CDR3 protein. The sample lists over 700,000 distinct CDR3 sequences, under 20% occurring once. This rearrangement joins TRBV7-2 to TRBJ2-5, with D possibly being TRBD1 or TRBD2 (5 bases each). Sequencing input: blood, either unsorted or a sorted T cell fraction (not recorded which). This TCR came from a male donor with ankylosing spondylitis. The CDR3 region is CASSLAYSAGRIQETQYF. Written as DNA, the CDR3 is TGTGCCAGCAGCTTAGCGTACTCGGCAGGGAGAATCCAAGAGACCCAGTACTTC.